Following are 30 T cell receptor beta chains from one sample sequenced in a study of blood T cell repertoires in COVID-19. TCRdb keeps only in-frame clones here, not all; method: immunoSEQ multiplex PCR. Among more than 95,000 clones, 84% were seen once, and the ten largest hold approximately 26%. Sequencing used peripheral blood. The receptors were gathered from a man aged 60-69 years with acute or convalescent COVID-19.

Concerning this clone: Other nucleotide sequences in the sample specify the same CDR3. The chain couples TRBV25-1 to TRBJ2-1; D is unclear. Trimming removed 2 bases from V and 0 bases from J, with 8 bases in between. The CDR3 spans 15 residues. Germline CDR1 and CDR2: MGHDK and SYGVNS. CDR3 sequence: CASSERGSSYNEQFF. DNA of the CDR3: TGTGCCAGCAGTGAACGCGGTAGCTCCTACAATGAGCAGTTCTTC.

CDR3 amino acids: CASGVGTGGAVGEQYF. CDR3 bases: TGTGCTAGTGGTGTCGGGACAGGGGGCGCAGTGGGCGAGCAGTACTTC. V gene TRBV12-5 combines with J gene TRBJ2-7; 12 nucleotides align to TRBD1. CDR1 is LGHNT and CDR2 is FRNRAP in the germline V gene. J gave up 6 bases and V 5 bases, and 11 bases lay outside the gene matches. The CDR3 runs 16 residues.

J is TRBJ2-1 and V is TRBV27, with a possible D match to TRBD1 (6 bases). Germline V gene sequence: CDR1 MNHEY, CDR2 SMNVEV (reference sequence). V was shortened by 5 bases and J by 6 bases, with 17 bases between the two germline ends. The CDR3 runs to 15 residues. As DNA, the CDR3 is TGTGCCAGCAGTACAGGGCCCCGGGCGGTCAATGAGCAGTTCTTC. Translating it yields CASSTGPRAVNEQFF.

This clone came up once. The CDR3 sequence is CASSQDPLETQYF. In nucleotides, the CDR3 is TGTGCCAGCAGCCAAGATCCTCTAGAGACCCAGTACTTC. The V call is TRBV3-1 (or the pseudogene TRBV3-2), the J call TRBJ2-5; D uncertain. V lost 0 bases and J 4 bases, leaving 6 bases between the germline ends. Germline V gene lookup returns CDR1 LGHDT and CDR2 YNNKEL (reference sequence). The CDR3 covers 13 residues.

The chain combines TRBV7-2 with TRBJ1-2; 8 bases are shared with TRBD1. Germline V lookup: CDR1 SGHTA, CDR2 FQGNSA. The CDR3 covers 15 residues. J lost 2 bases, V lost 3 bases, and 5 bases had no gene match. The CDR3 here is CASSFGHRGNYGYTF. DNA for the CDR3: TGTGCCAGCAGCTTCGGCCACAGGGGGAACTATGGCTACACCTTC.

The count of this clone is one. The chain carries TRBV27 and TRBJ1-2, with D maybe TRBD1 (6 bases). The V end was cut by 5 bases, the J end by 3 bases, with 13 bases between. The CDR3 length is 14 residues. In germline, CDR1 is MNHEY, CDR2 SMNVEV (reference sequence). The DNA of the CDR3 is TGTGCCAGCAGTCCGAGACAGGCAGACTATGGCTACACCTTC. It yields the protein CASSPRQADYGYTF.

CDR3 loop: CASTKTLNTEAFF. The CDR3, as DNA: TGTGCCAGCACCAAGACACTGAACACTGAAGCTTTCTTT. This rearrangement joins TRBV12-3 or TRBV12-4 to TRBJ1-1, with D uncertain. V dropped 7 bases and J dropped 0 bases, with 9 bases sitting between them. The CDR3 length is 13 residues.

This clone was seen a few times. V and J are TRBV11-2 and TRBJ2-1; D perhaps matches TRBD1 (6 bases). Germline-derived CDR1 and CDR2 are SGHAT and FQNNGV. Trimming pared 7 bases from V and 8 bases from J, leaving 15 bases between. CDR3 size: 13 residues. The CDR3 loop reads CASTSTGFDEQFF. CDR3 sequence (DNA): TGTGCCAGCACCTCAACAGGGTTCGATGAGCAGTTCTTC.

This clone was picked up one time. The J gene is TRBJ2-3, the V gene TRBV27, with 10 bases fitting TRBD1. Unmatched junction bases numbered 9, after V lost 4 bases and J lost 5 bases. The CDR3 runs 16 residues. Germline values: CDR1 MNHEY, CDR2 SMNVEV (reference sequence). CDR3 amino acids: CASSSLDRGYKDTQYF. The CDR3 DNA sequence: TGTGCCAGCAGTTCCTTGGACAGGGGGTATAAAGATACGCAGTATTTT.

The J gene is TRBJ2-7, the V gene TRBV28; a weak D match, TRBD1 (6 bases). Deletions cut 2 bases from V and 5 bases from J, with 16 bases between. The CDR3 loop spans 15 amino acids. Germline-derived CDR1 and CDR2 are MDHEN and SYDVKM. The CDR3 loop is CASSLGGRGENEQYF. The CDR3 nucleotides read TGTGCCAGCAGTTTAGGGGGCAGGGGCGAGAACGAGCAGTACTTC.

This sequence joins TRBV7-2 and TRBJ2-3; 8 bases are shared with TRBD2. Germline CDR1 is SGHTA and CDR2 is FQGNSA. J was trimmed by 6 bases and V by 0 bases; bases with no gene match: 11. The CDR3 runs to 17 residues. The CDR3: CASSLAGLGAGVDTQYF. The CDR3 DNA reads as TGTGCCAGCAGCTTAGCGGGTTTGGGAGCGGGAGTGGATACGCAGTATTTT.

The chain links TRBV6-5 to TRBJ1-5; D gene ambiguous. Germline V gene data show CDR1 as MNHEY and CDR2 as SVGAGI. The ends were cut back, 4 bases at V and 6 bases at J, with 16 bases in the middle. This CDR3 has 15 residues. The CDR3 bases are TGTGCCAGCAGTTGGGCTTCGGGGAAGGGTCAGCCCCAGCATTTT. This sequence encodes CASSWASGKGQPQHF.

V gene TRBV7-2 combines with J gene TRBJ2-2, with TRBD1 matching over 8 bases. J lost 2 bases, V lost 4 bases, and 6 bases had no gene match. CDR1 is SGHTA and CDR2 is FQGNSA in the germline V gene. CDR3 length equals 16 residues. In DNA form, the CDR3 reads TGTGCCAGCAGCTCCACAGGGGGGACTAACACCGGGGAGCTGTTTTTT. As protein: CASSSTGGTNTGELFF.

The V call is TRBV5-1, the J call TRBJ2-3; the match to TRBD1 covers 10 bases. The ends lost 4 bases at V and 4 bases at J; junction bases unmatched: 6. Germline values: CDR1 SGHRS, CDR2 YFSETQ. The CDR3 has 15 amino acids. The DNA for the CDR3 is TGCGCCAGCAGCCCTGGACAGGGGGTTCCAGATACGCAGTATTTT. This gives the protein CASSPGQGVPDTQYF.

The DNA for the CDR3 is TGTGCCAGCACAGGCGGGGAGGGGCAGCCCCAGCATTTT. Protein: CASTGGEGQPQHF. The chain has TRBV12-3 or TRBV12-4 and TRBJ1-5; D may be TRBD1 (5 bases). V was trimmed by 7 bases and J by 7 bases, leaving 14 bases between them. CDR3 length: 13 amino acids.

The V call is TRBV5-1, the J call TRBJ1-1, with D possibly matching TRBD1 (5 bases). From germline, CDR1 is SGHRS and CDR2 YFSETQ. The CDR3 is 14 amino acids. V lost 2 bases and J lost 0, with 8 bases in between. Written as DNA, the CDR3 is TGCGCCAGCAGCTTACAGGCATTGAACACTGAAGCTTTCTTT. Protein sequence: CASSLQALNTEAFF.

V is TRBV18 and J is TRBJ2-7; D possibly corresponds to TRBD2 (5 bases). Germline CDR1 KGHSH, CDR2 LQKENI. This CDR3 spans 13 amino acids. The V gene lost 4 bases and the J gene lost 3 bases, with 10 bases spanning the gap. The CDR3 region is CASSLGSDYEQYV. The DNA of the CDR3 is TGTGCCAGCTCACTCGGTAGCGACTACGAGCAGTACGTC.

The CDR3 nucleotides are TGCGCCAGCAGCCAAGATCGCGTGGCAGGGCCCTACAATGAGCAGTTCTTC. It yields the protein CASSQDRVAGPYNEQFF. The chain carries TRBV4-3 and TRBJ2-1; weak D call: TRBD1 (5 bases). The ends were cut back, 0 bases at V and 2 bases at J, with 14 bases in the middle. In germline, CDR1 is LGHNA, CDR2 YSLEER. This CDR3 is built from 17 residues.

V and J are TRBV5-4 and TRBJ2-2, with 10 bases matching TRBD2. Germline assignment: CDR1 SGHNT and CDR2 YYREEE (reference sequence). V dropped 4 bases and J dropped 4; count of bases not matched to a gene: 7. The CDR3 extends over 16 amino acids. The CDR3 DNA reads TGTGCCAGCAGCCCGTCTAGCGGGAGACCCACCGGGGAGCTGTTTTTT. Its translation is CASSPSSGRPTGELFF.

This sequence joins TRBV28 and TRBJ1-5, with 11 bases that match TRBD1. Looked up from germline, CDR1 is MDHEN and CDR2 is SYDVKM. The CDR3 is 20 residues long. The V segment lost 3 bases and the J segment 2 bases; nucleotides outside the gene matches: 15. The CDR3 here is CASSFPTGTGGTSGNQPQHF. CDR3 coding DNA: TGTGCCAGCAGTTTCCCCACCGGGACAGGGGGAACAAGTGGCAATCAGCCCCAGCATTTT.

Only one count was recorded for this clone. The CDR3 is CASSLVDRGLGYTF. In DNA, the CDR3 is TGCGCCAGCAGCTTGGTGGACAGGGGGCTTGGCTACACCTTC. The rearrangement links TRBV5-1 to TRBJ1-2; 11 bases fit TRBD1. The CDR3 totals 14 residues. J was trimmed by 7 bases and V by 0 bases; bases with no gene match: 2. Germline CDR1 is SGHRS and CDR2 is YFSETQ.

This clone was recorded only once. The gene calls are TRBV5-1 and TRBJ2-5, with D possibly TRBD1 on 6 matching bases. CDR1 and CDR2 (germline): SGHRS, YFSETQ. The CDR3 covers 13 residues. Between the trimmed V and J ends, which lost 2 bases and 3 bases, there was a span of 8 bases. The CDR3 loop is CASSLSGEETQYF. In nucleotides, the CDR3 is TGCGCCAGCAGCTTATCAGGGGAAGAGACCCAGTACTTC.

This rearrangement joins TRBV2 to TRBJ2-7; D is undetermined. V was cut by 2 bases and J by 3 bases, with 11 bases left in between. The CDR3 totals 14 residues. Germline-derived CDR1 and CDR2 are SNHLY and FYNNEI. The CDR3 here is CASSESELYYEQYF. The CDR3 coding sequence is TGTGCCAGCAGTGAAAGTGAGTTATACTACGAGCAGTACTTC.

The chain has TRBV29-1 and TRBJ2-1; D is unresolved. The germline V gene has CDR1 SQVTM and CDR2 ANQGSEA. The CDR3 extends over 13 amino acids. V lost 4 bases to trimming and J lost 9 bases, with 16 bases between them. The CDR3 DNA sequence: TGCAGCGTTGTGCGGAACCGAGGTGGTGAGCAGTTCTTC. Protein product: CSVVRNRGGEQFF.

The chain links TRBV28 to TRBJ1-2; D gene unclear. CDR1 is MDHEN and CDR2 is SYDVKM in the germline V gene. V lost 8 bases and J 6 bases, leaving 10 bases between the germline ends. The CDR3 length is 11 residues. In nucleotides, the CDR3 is TGTGCCAGCGGGCCATCTAATGGCTACACCTTC. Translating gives CASGPSNGYTF.

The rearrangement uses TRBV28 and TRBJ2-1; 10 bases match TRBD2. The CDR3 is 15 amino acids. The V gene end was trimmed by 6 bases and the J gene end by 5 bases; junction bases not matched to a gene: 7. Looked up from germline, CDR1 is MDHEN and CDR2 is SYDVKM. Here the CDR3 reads CASSPVAGGHNEQFF. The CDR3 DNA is TGTGCCAGCAGCCCCGTAGCGGGAGGACACAATGAGCAGTTCTTC.

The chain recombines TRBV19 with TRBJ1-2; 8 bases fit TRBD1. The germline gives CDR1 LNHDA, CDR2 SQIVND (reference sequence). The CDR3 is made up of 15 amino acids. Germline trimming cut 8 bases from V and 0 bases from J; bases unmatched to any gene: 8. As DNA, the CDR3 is TGTGCCAGTCGTTTCAGGACAGGGTCTAACTATGGCTACACCTTC. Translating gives CASRFRTGSNYGYTF.

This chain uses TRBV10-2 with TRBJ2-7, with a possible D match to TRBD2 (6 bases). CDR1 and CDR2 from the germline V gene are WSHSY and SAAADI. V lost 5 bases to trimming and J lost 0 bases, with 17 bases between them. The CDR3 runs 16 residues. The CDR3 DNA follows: TGCGCCAGCAGTACCCAATTGTGGGGACTCTCCTACGAGCAGTACTTC. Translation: CASSTQLWGLSYEQYF.

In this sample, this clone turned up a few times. The CDR3 coding sequence is TGTGCCTGGAGTAGATCGCTATACTACGAGCAGTACGTC. It translates to CAWSRSLYYEQYV. The gene calls are TRBV30 and TRBJ2-7; D gene uncertain. Germline V lookup: CDR1 GTSNPN, CDR2 SVGIG (reference sequence). This CDR3 has 13 residues. Trimming removed 2 bases from V and 3 bases from J, with 11 bases in between.

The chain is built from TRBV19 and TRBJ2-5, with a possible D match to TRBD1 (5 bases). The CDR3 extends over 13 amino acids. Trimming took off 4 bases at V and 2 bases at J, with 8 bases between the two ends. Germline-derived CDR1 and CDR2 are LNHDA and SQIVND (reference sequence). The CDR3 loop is CASSTTVQETQYF. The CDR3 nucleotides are TGTGCCAGTAGTACGACAGTACAAGAGACCCAGTACTTC.